The source of this TCR beta chain is a study of blood T cell repertoires in COVID-19. Produced via immunoSEQ multiplex PCR; TCRdb's table is partial and in-frame only. This sample has 250,000 to 350,000 clones, with about 80% found just once. This sequence was found in a person aged 70 to 80 with COVID-19, enrolled during active disease. Sample: peripheral blood.

CDR3 DNA sequence: TGTGCCAGCGGCGAGACAGGGAACCTTGAAAAACTGTTTTTT. Its protein is CASGETGNLEKLFF. V is TRBV6-5 and J is TRBJ1-4; the match to TRBD1 covers 7 bases. CDR1 MNHEY and CDR2 SVGAGI come from the germline V gene. V gave up 8 bases and J gave up 7 bases; unmatched junction bases: 10. The CDR3 runs 14 residues.